Detailed here is one T cell receptor (beta chain). Its antigen is unidentified. Assay: immunoSEQ multiplex PCR; the TCRdb copy retains only in-frame clones and omits some. The table has millions of clones, around nine tenths seen once. Trimming left V 0 bases short and J 6 bases short, with 13 bases between. The length of the CDR3 is 15 residues. Germline lookup yields CDR1 LNHNV and CDR2 YYDKDF (reference sequence). The entry originates in a study of shared clonotypes between healthy human individuals. Study-wide results and limits: Represented diversity (both genetic and exposure-history) was limited by the small number of donors.

V and J are TRBV15 and TRBJ2-3; D is possibly TRBD2 (5 bases). The sample was naive CD4+ T cells sorted from blood. The sample's subset: CD45RA+ positively selected. The receptor was derived from a man aged 18 to 29 in good health. The CDR3 nucleotides are TGTGCCACCAGCAGAGAAGGCGGGTTGCCCGATACGCAGTATTTT. This codes for CATSREGGLPDTQYF.